These 15 T cell receptor beta chains were all obtained from the same sample, sequenced in a study of cytotoxic CD8 clonotypes in ibrutinib-treated CLL. Assay used: immunoSEQ multiplex PCR; TCRdb lists only in-frame clones, some missing. The table shows 110,000 to 150,000 clones, with about 78% occurring only once. Sequenced material: PBMCs, taken after 24 months of ibrutinib treatment. These receptors came from a human donor with chronic lymphocytic leukemia.

V gene TRBV6-1 combines with J gene TRBJ2-7; no clear D gene. The germline V gene encodes CDR1 MNHNS and CDR2 SASEGT. V lost 6 bases to trimming and J lost 7 bases, with 13 bases between them. CDR3 length equals 12 residues. CDR3 region: CASRFTMGEQYF. The CDR3 DNA reads TGTGCCAGCAGGTTCACGATGGGGGAGCAGTACTTC.

This clone was seen a few times. This chain connects TRBV5-5 to TRBJ2-1, with TRBD2 matching over 8 bases. V was pared by 5 bases and J by 6 bases, with 10 bases of the junction left unmatched. The CDR3 consists of 15 residues. Germline lookup yields CDR1 SGHKS and CDR2 YYEKEE (reference sequence). The chain's CDR3 is CASRASGGQPNEQFF. The CDR3 DNA follows: TGTGCCAGCAGAGCGAGCGGGGGCCAACCCAATGAGCAGTTCTTC.

The rearrangement joins TRBV13 to TRBJ2-5; D is uncertain. CDR3 length: 13 amino acids. Germline loops: CDR1 PRHDT, CDR2 FYEKMQ (reference sequence). V gave up 2 bases and J gave up 2 bases, with 6 bases separating them. As DNA, the CDR3 is TGTGCCAGCAGCTTAAGTTCTCAAGAGACCCAGTACTTC. Protein: CASSLSSQETQYF.

The rearrangement links TRBV7-2 to TRBJ1-1; D ambiguous. The CDR3 totals 12 residues. Germline V gene lookup returns CDR1 SGHTA and CDR2 FQGNSA. V was shortened by 1 base and J by 11 bases, with 11 bases between the two germline ends. CDR3 sequence (DNA): TGTGCCAGCAGCTTAGAGGCTGGGAGGGCTTTCTTT. This translates into CASSLEAGRAFF.

V gene TRBV2 combines with J gene TRBJ1-2, with D perhaps TRBD1 (6 bases). This CDR3 is built from 15 residues. The germline V and J ends were trimmed by 0 bases and 1 base, with 9 bases remaining between them. Germline V gene lookup returns CDR1 SNHLY and CDR2 FYNNEI. This CDR3 is CASSEAGQNNYGYTF. The CDR3, as DNA: TGTGCCAGCAGTGAAGCCGGACAGAATAACTATGGCTACACCTTC.

This clone was seen a single time. The genes are TRBV5-6 and TRBJ2-7, with D maybe TRBD2 (5 bases). The germline CDR1 and CDR2 sequences are SGHDT and YYEEEE. The CDR3 totals 12 residues. The V gene lost 4 bases and the J gene lost 12 bases, with 17 bases spanning the gap. The DNA of the CDR3 is TGTGCCAGCAGCCCCCCCGGAGGCACCCGGTACTTC. The encoded protein is CASSPPGGTRYF.

This clone has only one observation. V is TRBV23-1 and J is TRBJ1-4; TRBD1 is a possible D gene (5 bases). TRBV23-1 is designated an ORF whose function remains uncertain. The CDR3 length is 12 residues. CDR3: CVQGVANEKLFF. The DNA for the CDR3 is TGCGTCCAGGGAGTGGCTAATGAAAAACTGTTTTTT.

This clone has a single count. The CDR3, as DNA: TGCGCCAGCAGCTTGGTTGTCACAGATACGCAGTATTTT. Translated: CASSLVVTDTQYF. The rearrangement joins TRBV5-1 to TRBJ2-3; D unclear. This CDR3 is 13 amino acids long. CDR1 SGHRS and CDR2 YFSETQ come from the germline V gene. V gave up 0 bases and J gave up 2 bases, with 4 bases separating them.

The chain combines TRBV6-6 with TRBJ2-5; D might be TRBD1 or TRBD2, each matching 6 bases. V dropped 6 bases and J dropped 5 bases, with 22 bases sitting between them. Germline-derived CDR1 and CDR2 are MNHNY and SVGAGI (reference sequence). CDR3 length equals 16 residues. The CDR3: CASRPEGGNERETQYF. CDR3 bases: TGTGCCAGCAGACCCGAAGGGGGGAATGAGAGGGAGACCCAGTACTTC.

This sequence joins TRBV6-5 and TRBJ1-1; D unresolved. The V and J ends lost 6 bases and 3 bases respectively, with 5 bases between them. Looked up from germline, CDR1 is MNHEY and CDR2 is SVGAGI. This CDR3 comprises 11 residues. The CDR3 region has the DNA TGTGCCAGCAGCCGAGACACTGAAGCTTTCTTT. Its protein product is CASSRDTEAFF.

The chain joins TRBV2 to TRBJ2-4; D tentatively reads TRBD1 or TRBD2 (7 bases each). The CDR3 contains 19 residues. Germline CDR1 and CDR2: SNHLY and FYNNEI. Trimming pared 8 bases from V and 0 bases from J, leaving 26 bases between. Here the CDR3 reads CASQRDYQGGSLAKNIQYF. CDR3 in DNA: TGTGCCAGCCAACGGGACTACCAGGGGGGGAGCTTAGCCAAAAACATTCAGTACTTC. Variable domain in full (rest from reference TRBV2 and TRBJ2-4): EPEVTQTPSHQVTQMGQEVILRCVPISNHLYFYWYRQILGQKVEFLVSFYNNEISEKSEIFDDQFSVERPDGSNFTLKIRSTKLEDSAMYFCASQRDYQGGSLAKNIQYFGAGTRLSVL.

The V and J genes are TRBV11-2 and TRBJ1-2; 7 bases line up with TRBD1. Per the germline V gene, CDR1 is SGHAT and CDR2 is FQNNGV. Unmatched junction bases numbered 12, after V lost 5 bases and J lost 3 bases. The CDR3 is 16 amino acids. CDR3 loop: CASSPGGGAADYGYTF. The CDR3, as DNA: TGTGCCAGCAGCCCAGGGGGGGGAGCGGCGGACTATGGCTACACCTTC.

The V gene is TRBV11-2, the J gene TRBJ1-2; maybe TRBD1 (5 bases). Per the germline V gene, CDR1 is SGHAT and CDR2 is FQNNGV. There are 15 residues in the CDR3. V dropped 1 base and J dropped 3 bases, with 12 bases sitting between them. The CDR3 sequence: CASSLVGGSYYGYTF. The CDR3 DNA sequence: TGTGCCAGCAGCTTAGTGGGGGGTAGTTACTATGGCTACACCTTC.

This clone was seen just once. The chain couples TRBV6-6 to TRBJ2-7, with 7 bases aligning to TRBD1. This CDR3 spans 13 amino acids. V lost 6 bases and J lost 6; bases outside the gene matches: 8. Germline CDR1 and CDR2: MNHNY and SVGAGI (reference sequence). Written as DNA, the CDR3 is TGTGCCAGCAGCTATCCCGACAGGGCCGAGCAGTACTTC. This sequence encodes CASSYPDRAEQYF.

The chain combines TRBV5-4 with TRBJ2-7; possibly TRBD2 for D (7 bases). This CDR3 spans 15 amino acids. Per the germline V gene, CDR1 is SGHNT and CDR2 is YYREEE (reference sequence). V was trimmed by 5 bases and J by 5 bases, leaving 20 bases between them. CDR3 bases: TGTGCCAGCAGACCCGGGGGGCAGGGGAATGACGAGCAGTACTTC. Protein: CASRPGGQGNDEQYF.